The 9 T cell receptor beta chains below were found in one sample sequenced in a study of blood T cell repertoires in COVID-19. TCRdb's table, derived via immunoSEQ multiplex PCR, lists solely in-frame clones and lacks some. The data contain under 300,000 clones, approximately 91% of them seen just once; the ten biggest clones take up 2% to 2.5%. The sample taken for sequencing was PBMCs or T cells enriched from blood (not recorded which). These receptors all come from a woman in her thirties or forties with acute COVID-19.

The CDR3 reads CASRKQGVREAFF. The DNA for the CDR3 is TGTGCCAGCAGAAAACAGGGGGTGAGGGAAGCTTTCTTT. J is TRBJ1-1 and V is TRBV2; TRBD1 agrees at 8 bases. The CDR3 spans 13 residues. Germline assignment: CDR1 SNHLY and CDR2 FYNNEI. The ends lost 6 bases at V and 8 bases at J; junction bases unmatched: 8. Filled out from reference TRBV2 and TRBJ1-1, the complete variable domain reads EPEVTQTPSHQVTQMGQEVILRCVPISNHLYFYWYRQILGQKVEFLVSFYNNEISEKSEIFDDQFSVERPDGSNFTLKIRSTKLEDSAMYFCASRKQGVREAFFGQGTRLTVV.

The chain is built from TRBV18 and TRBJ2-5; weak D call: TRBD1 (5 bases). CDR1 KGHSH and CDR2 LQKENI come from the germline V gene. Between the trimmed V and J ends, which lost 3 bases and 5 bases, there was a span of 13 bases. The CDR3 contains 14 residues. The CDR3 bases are TGTGCCAGCTCACCTCAGGCAGGGTGGGAGACCCAGTACTTC. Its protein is CASSPQAGWETQYF.

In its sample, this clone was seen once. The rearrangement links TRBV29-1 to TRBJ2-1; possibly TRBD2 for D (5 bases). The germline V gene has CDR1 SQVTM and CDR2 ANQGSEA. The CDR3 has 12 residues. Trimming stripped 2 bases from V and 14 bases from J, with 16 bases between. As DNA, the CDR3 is TGCAGCGTTGAACAGGCGTATGGGCGGGAGTTCTTC. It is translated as CSVEQAYGREFF.

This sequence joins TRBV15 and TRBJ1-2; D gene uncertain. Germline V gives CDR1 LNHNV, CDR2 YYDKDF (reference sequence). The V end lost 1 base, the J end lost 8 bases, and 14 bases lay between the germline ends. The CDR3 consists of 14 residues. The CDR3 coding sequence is TGTGCCACCAGCAGAGTAGCGGGGATGAGAGGCTACACCTTC. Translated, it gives CATSRVAGMRGYTF.

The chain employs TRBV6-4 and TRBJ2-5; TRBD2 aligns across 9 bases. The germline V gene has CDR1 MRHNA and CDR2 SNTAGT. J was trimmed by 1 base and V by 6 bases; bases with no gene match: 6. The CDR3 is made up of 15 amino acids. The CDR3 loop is CASSPSGNPQETQYF. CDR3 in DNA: TGTGCCAGCAGCCCTAGCGGGAACCCCCAAGAGACCCAGTACTTC.

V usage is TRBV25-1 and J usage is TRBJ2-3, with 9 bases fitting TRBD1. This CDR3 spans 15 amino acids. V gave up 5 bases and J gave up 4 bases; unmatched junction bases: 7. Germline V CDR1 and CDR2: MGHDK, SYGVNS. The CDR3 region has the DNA TGTGCCAGCAGTCCGTGGGGGACAGGGTCAGATACGCAGTATTTT. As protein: CASSPWGTGSDTQYF.

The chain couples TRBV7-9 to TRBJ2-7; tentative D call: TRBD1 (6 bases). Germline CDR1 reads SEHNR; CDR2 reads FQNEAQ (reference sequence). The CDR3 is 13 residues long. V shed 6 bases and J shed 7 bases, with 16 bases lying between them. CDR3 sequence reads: CASSFRGAWEQYF. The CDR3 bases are TGTGCCAGCAGTTTCAGGGGCGCGTGGGAGCAGTACTTC.

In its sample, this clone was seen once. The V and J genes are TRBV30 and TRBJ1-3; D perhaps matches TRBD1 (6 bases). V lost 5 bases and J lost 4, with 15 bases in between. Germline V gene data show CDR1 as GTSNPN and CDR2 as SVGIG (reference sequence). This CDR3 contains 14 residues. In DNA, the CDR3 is TGTGCCTGGGATACAGGGATTGGGGGAAACACCATATATTTT. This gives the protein CAWDTGIGGNTIYF.

CDR3 amino acids: CASSQGRNGYTF. CDR3 DNA sequence: TGTGCCAGCAGCCAAGGGAGAAATGGCTACACCTTC. The chain combines TRBV3-1 (or the pseudogene TRBV3-2) with TRBJ1-2; unclear D gene. Germline loops: CDR1 LGHDT, CDR2 YNNKEL (reference sequence). V shed 1 base and J shed 6 bases, with 6 bases lying between them. The length of the CDR3 is 12 residues.